This entry concerns a single TCR beta chain. The data were taken from a study of blood T cell repertoires in COVID-19. The wider study: In each case, the material was cDNA or gDNA derived from T cells, B-cell-depleted T cells, or PBMCs.

The CDR3 length is 16 residues. The germline V and J ends were trimmed by 0 bases and 2 bases, with 14 bases remaining between them. Germline V gene data show CDR1 as SGHNT and CDR2 as YYREEE (reference sequence). Assay used: immunoSEQ multiplex PCR; TCRdb lists only in-frame clones, some missing. The profile shows over 90,000 clones, 87% of them singletons. Patients at the Seattle site were enrolled during active infection and followed longitudinally. This clonotype originated in a woman in her 50s with COVID-19, enrolled during active disease. V gene TRBV5-4 combines with J gene TRBJ2-5; possible D gene TRBD1, 6 bases. Sequenced: peripheral blood. The CDR3 loop is CASSLVRDTSQETQYF. Written as DNA, the CDR3 is TGTGCCAGCAGCTTGGTTAGGGACACGTCTCAAGAGACCCAGTACTTC.